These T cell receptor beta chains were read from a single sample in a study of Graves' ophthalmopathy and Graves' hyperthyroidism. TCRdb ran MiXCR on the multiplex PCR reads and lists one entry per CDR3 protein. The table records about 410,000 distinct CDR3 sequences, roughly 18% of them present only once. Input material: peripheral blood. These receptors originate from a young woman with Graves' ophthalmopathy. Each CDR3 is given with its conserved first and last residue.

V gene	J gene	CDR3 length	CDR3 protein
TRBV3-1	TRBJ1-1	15	CASSQSDTSTLGAFF
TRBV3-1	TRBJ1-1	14	CASSQGLFDTEAFF
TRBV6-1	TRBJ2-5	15	CASSTAAGGMETQYF
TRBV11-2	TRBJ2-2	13	CASSLSGSGELFF
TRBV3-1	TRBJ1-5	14	CASSQARLNQPQHF
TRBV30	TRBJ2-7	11	CAWSVSSEQYF
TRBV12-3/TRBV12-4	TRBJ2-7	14	CASRTGTGLGEQYF
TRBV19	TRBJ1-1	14	CASSIARDSDKAFF
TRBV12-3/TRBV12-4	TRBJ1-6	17	CASSLWGTNFVYSPLHF
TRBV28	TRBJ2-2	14	CASWARESTGELFF
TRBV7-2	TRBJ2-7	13	CASSLVSSSQRYF
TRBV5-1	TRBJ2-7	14	CASSSGGASYEQYF
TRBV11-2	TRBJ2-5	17	CASSPVRTDVSQETQYF
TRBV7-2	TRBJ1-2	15	CASSSRGGQGSGYTF
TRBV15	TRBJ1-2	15	CATSRDLRTGIGYTF
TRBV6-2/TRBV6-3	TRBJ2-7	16	CASSGTQGRLIYEQYF
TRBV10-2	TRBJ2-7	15	CASRPPGTQNYEQYF
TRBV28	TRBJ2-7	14	CASSTRLAGVVQYF
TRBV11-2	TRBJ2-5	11	CASSLEVAQYF
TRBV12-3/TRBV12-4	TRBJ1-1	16	CASSRSGVQPNTEAFF
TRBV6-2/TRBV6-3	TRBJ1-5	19	CASSSSGTGKYRSNQPQHF
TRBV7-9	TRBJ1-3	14	CASSPSASGNTIYF